This is a list of T cell receptor beta chains from one sample in a study of vaccination effects on CD4 cells after COVID-19. These TCRs are of unknown antigen specificity. Sequencing used immunoSEQ multiplex PCR; TCRdb keeps in-frame clones, though not all of them. In the table there are approximately 30,000 clones, over 55% of which are singletons. The input for sequencing was CD4+ T cells from PBMCs cultured with SARS-CoV-2 spike peptides, taken after COVID-19 vaccination. These receptors were taken from a human donor who received a COVID-19 vaccine. CDR3s include the opening cysteine and the closing phenylalanine or tryptophan. Each record gives: V gene, clone size, J gene, D gene, CDR3 DNA, CDR3 protein. D genes are given only for firm matches. Clone size is not always given. Where it is, it says once, few, many or a class for expanded clones.

V: TRBV6-5
size: -
J: TRBJ1-3
D: -
DNA: TGTGCCAGCAAAGTTCTTGGAAACACCATATATTTT
CDR3: CASKVLGNTIYF

V: TRBV4-1
size: few
J: TRBJ2-4
D: TRBD2
DNA: TGCGCCAGCAGCCCTGGACTAGCGGGGGGGGTAGCCAAAAACATTCAGTACTTC
CDR3: CASSPGLAGGVAKNIQYF

V: TRBV11-3
size: -
J: TRBJ2-7
D: TRBD1
DNA: TGTGCCAGCAGCTCAGGGGACAGCTACGAGCAGTACTTC
CDR3: CASSSGDSYEQYF

V: TRBV7-9
size: -
J: TRBJ1-2
D: TRBD1
DNA: TGTGCCAGCAGCTTAGGTGTCGGGACAGGGGTTTCTAACTATGGCTACACCTTC
CDR3: CASSLGVGTGVSNYGYTF

V: TRBV19
size: -
J: TRBJ1-4
D: TRBD1
DNA: TGTGCCACCCAGGGGGCTCGGTCGGAAAAACTGTTTTTT
CDR3: CATQGARSEKLFF

V: TRBV5-5
size: -
J: TRBJ2-2
D: -
DNA: TGTGCCAGCAGCCCCCTAGGCGGGGTAAACACCGGGGAGCTGTTTTTT
CDR3: CASSPLGGVNTGELFF

V: TRBV27
size: few
J: TRBJ1-4
D: -
DNA: TGTGCCAGCAGCCCGACCGGGTGGATAGGACGTTCTAATGAAAAACTGTTTTTT
CDR3: CASSPTGWIGRSNEKLFF

V: TRBV5-1
size: once
J: TRBJ2-3
D: -
DNA: TGCGCCAGCAGCCCGGACAGACCAAATACAGATACGCAGTATTTT
CDR3: CASSPDRPNTDTQYF

V: TRBV19
size: -
J: TRBJ2-3
D: TRBD1
DNA: TGTGCCAGTAGCTCAATACAGGGGAACACAGATACGCAGTATTTT
CDR3: CASSSIQGNTDTQYF

V: TRBV3-1/TRBV3-2
size: -
J: TRBJ2-3
D: -
DNA: TGTGCCAGCAGCCAAGGGGCGTCGGACTCCACAGATACGCAGTATTTT
CDR3: CASSQGASDSTDTQYF

V: TRBV20-1
size: -
J: TRBJ1-2
D: -
DNA: TGCAGCGTCGGGTTTCTCTATGGCTACACCTTC
CDR3: CSVGFLYGYTF

V: TRBV3-1/TRBV3-2
size: -
J: TRBJ1-1
D: TRBD1
DNA: TGTGCCAGCAGTGACAGGGACACTGAAGCTTTCTTT
CDR3: CASSDRDTEAFF

V: TRBV7-9
size: few
J: TRBJ2-2
D: TRBD1
DNA: TGTGCCAGCAGTTCAAGACGGACAGGGGACAGCGGGGAGCTGTTTTTT
CDR3: CASSSRRTGDSGELFF

V: TRBV6-5
size: -
J: TRBJ1-3
D: TRBD1
DNA: TGTGCCAGCAGTTCGGGACAGGGTAACGGAAACACCATATATTTT
CDR3: CASSSGQGNGNTIYF

V: TRBV4-2
size: -
J: TRBJ1-6
D: -
DNA: TGTGCCAGCAGCCAAGTCGCCCAGGTACCTAATTCACCCCTCCACTTT
CDR3: CASSQVAQVPNSPLHF